This T cell receptor (beta chain) was retrieved from a study of neoadjuvant anti-PD-1 for oral cavity cancer. Sequencing was performed with immunoSEQ multiplex PCR; in TCRdb, only in-frame clones are kept and a portion is missing. The sample lists about 14,000 clones, 65% to 80% occurring once. Findings and caveats of the study: Higher pretreatment blood Treg/Th17 ratios correlated with higher pretreatment blood and lower post-treatment tumor TCRbeta clonality.

Germline V lookup: CDR1 SGHRS, CDR2 YFSETQ. The V gene lost 0 bases and the J gene lost 0 bases, with 6 bases spanning the gap. The CDR3 has 15 residues. Patients had newly diagnosed, untreated stage II-IVA oral cavity squamous cell carcinoma. For this clone: Its antigen is not identified.

Sample: PBMCs, taken before nivolumab (anti-PD-1) treatment. The TCR sequence derives from a person between 35 and 79 years old with oral cavity squamous cell carcinoma. This chain connects TRBV5-1 to TRBJ1-4, with a possible D match to TRBD1 (5 bases). CDR3 nucleotide sequence: TGCGCCAGCAGCTTGGGACAGTCAACTAATGAAAAACTGTTTTTT. It yields the protein CASSLGQSTNEKLFF.